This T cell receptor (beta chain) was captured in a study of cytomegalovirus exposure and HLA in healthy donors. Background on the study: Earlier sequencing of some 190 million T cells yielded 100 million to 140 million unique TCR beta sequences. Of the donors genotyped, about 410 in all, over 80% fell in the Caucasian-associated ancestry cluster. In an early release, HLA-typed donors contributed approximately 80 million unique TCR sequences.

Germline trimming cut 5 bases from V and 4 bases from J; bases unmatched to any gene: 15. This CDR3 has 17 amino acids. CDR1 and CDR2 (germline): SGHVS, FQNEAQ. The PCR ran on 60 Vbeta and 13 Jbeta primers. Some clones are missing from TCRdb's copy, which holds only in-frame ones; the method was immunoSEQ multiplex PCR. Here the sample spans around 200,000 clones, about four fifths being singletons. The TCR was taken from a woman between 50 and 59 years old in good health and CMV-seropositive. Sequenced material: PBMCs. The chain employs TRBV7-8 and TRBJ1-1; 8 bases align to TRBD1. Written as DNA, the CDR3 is TGTGCCAGCAGCACCCGGACAGGGTTGAGTGGACGCACTGAAGCTTTCTTT. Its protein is CASSTRTGLSGRTEAFF.